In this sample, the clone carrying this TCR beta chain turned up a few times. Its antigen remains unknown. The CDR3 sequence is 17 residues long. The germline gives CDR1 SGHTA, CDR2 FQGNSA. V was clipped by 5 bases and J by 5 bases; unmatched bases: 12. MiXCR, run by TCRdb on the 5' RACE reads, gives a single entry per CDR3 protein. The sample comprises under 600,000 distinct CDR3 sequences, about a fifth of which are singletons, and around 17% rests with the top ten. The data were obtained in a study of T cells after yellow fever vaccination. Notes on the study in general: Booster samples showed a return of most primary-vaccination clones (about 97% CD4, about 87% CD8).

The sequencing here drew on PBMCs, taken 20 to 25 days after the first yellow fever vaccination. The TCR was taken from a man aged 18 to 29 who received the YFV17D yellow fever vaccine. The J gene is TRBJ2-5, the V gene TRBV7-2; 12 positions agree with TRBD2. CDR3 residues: CASSLVSSGGAGETQYF. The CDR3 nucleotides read TGTGCCAGCAGCCTGGTGTCTAGCGGGGGGGCAGGGGAGACCCAGTACTTC.